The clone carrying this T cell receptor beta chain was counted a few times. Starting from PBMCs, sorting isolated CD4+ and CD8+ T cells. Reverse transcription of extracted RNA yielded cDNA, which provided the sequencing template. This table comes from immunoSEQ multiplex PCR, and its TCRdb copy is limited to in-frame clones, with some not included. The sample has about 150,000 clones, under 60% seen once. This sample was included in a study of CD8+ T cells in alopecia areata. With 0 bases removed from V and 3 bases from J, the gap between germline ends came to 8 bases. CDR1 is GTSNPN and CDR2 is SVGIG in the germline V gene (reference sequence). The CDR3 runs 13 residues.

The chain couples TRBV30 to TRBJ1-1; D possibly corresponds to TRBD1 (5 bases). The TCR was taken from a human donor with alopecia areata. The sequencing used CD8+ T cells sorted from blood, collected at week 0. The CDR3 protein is CAWSVQEDTEAFF. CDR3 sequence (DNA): TGTGCCTGGAGTGTACAGGAGGACACTGAAGCTTTCTTT.